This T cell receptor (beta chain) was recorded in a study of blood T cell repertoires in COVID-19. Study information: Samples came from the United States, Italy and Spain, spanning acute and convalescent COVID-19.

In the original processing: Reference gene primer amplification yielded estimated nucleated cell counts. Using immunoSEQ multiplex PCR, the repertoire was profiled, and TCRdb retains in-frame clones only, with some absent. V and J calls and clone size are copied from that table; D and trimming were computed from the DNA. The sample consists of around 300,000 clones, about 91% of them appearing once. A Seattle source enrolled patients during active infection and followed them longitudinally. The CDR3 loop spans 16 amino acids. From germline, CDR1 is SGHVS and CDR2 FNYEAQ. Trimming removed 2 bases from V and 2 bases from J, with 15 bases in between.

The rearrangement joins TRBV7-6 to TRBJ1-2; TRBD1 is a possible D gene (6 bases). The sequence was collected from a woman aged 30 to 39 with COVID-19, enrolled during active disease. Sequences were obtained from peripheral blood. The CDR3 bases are TGTGCCAGCAGCTTACCCGCTCCTACAGGGAACTATGGCTACACCTTC. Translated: CASSLPAPTGNYGYTF.